The sample holds one count of the clone carrying this T cell receptor beta chain. Clones were sequenced by immunoSEQ multiplex PCR, and TCRdb holds only the in-frame ones, with some missing. Here the sample spans 4,500 to 6,000 clones, approximately 80% being singletons. The CDR3 length is 16 residues. CDR1 is SGHRS, CDR2 YFSETQ, per germline. V was cut by 0 bases and J by 1 base, with 11 bases left in between. The source of the sample is a study of sequential checkpoint blockade in melanoma. Treatment noted: randomized to nivolumab then ipilimumab (arm A) or the reverse (arm B). Material: CD8+ T cells sorted from blood (inferred from file names), obtained from a patient given nivolumab and ipilimumab in sequence. V gene TRBV5-1 combines with J gene TRBJ2-1, with D possibly matching TRBD2 (5 bases). This receptor was identified in a human donor with melanoma. The CDR3 region has the DNA TGCGCCAGCAGCTTGGAGGCTAGCACTTCCTACAATGAGCAGTTCTTC. This codes for CASSLEASTSYNEQFF.